A single sample gave rise to the 10 T cell receptor beta chains below, sequenced in a study of blood T cell repertoires in COVID-19. Clones were sequenced by immunoSEQ multiplex PCR, and TCRdb holds only the in-frame ones, with some missing. The data hold around 140,000 clones, with around 82% observed a single time. The sequenced material came from peripheral blood. These receptors were collected from a man aged 60-69 years with acute or convalescent COVID-19.

J is TRBJ1-6 and V is TRBV27, with D tentatively TRBD1 (6 bases). There are 12 residues in the CDR3. Germline assignment: CDR1 MNHEY and CDR2 SMNVEV (reference sequence). The V end lost 5 bases, the J end lost 9 bases, and 8 bases lay between the germline ends. The CDR3 protein is CASSQQGSPLHF. The CDR3 coding sequence is TGTGCCAGCAGTCAACAGGGTTCACCCCTCCACTTT.

This clone occurred once. The rearrangement uses TRBV30 and TRBJ1-5; 7 bases line up with TRBD1. Germline V lookup: CDR1 GTSNPN, CDR2 SVGIG (reference sequence). This CDR3 region has 15 residues. V was pared by 2 bases and J by 5 bases, with 9 bases of the junction left unmatched. CDR3 DNA: TGTGCCTGGAGTATAAGGACAGGCCCTGATCAGCCCCAGCATTTT. It yields the protein CAWSIRTGPDQPQHF.

This clone has only one observation. The chain recombines TRBV24-1 with TRBJ2-5; TRBD2 matches 13 bases. The CDR3 has 16 amino acids. Germline V gives CDR1 KGHDR, CDR2 SFDVKD. The V gene end was trimmed by 7 bases and the J gene end by 1 base; junction bases not matched to a gene: 5. CDR3 bases: TGTGCCACCAGCCCGGGACTAGCGGGGCCCCAAGAGACCCAGTACTTC. This gives the protein CATSPGLAGPQETQYF.

Points on this clone: The sample holds other DNA sequences that translate to the same CDR3. The DNA of the CDR3 is TGCGCCAGCAGCTTGGGCCCCCGGGGTGAAGCTTTCTTT. Protein sequence: CASSLGPRGEAFF. This sequence joins TRBV5-1 and TRBJ1-1; no clear D. This CDR3 is built from 13 residues. The V end lost 0 bases, the J end lost 7 bases, and 10 bases lay between the germline ends. Germline values: CDR1 SGHRS, CDR2 YFSETQ. Together with reference TRBV5-1 and TRBJ1-1, the CDR3 gives the full variable domain: KAGVTQTPRYLIKTRGQQVTLSCSPISGHRSVSWYQQTPGQGLQFLFEYFSETQRNKGNFPGRFSGRQFSNSRSEMNVSTLELGDSALYLCASSLGPRGEAFFGQGTRLTVV.

The chain joins TRBV20-1 to TRBJ1-3; no clear D. The CDR3 sequence is 14 residues long. Germline values: CDR1 DFQATT, CDR2 SNEGSKA (reference sequence). V was cut by 3 bases and J by 0 bases, with 9 bases left in between. The CDR3 loop is CSASIGISGNTIYF. Here the CDR3 DNA reads TGCAGTGCTAGTATCGGGATCTCTGGAAACACCATATATTTT.

The chain recombines TRBV24-1 with TRBJ1-2, with D possibly being TRBD1 (6 bases). Germline V lookup: CDR1 KGHDR, CDR2 SFDVKD. This CDR3 region has 16 residues. Trimming stripped 5 bases from V and 4 bases from J, with 19 bases between. CDR3 amino acids: CATSATDRRDGYGYTF. CDR3 nucleotide sequence: TGTGCCACCAGTGCCACGGACAGAAGGGATGGCTATGGCTACACCTTC.

The chain links TRBV3-1 (or the pseudogene TRBV3-2) to TRBJ2-1, with 8 nucleotides matching TRBD2. V was pared by 0 bases and J by 6 bases, with 10 bases of the junction left unmatched. The germline gives CDR1 LGHDT, CDR2 YNNKEL (reference sequence). The CDR3 is 17 residues long. The CDR3: CASSQELAGGLSNEQFF. DNA for the CDR3: TGTGCCAGCAGCCAAGAACTTGCGGGAGGCCTTTCCAATGAGCAGTTCTTC.

This rearrangement joins TRBV14 to TRBJ1-1; 8 nucleotides match TRBD1. J gave up 8 bases and V 4 bases, and 6 bases lay outside the gene matches. Germline V gene lookup returns CDR1 SGHDN and CDR2 FVKESK. The CDR3 spans 13 residues. The chain's CDR3 is CASSLGQGIEAFF. The DNA of the CDR3 is TGTGCCAGCAGCCTTGGACAGGGAATAGAAGCTTTCTTT.

The V gene is TRBV28, the J gene TRBJ2-7; perhaps TRBD2 as D (6 bases). Trimming pared 4 bases from V and 4 bases from J, leaving 14 bases between. The CDR3 runs 14 residues. In germline, CDR1 is MDHEN, CDR2 SYDVKM. CDR3 residues: CASSYSGDNYEQYF. The CDR3 DNA reads as TGTGCCAGCAGTTATTCGGGGGATAATTACGAGCAGTACTTC.

This sequence joins TRBV15 and TRBJ1-4; no definite D call. This CDR3 spans 16 amino acids. With 3 bases removed from V and 4 bases from J, the gap between germline ends came to 15 bases. Per germline, CDR1 LNHNV and CDR2 YYDKDF (reference sequence). This CDR3 is CATSSLSTAVNEKLFF. CDR3 bases: TGTGCCACCAGCAGCTTGTCAACAGCTGTTAATGAAAAACTGTTTTTT.